The 19 T cell receptor beta chains presented below share a single source sample, sequenced in a study of T cell repertoires in cytomegalovirus infection. TCRdb reprocessed the reads with MiXCR, giving one entry per CDR3 protein. The sample carries under 200,000 distinct CDR3 sequences, 8% to 10% recorded once. Sequencing was carried out using PBMCs. These TCRs come from a human donor in good health (CMV status not recorded). Some clones in this sample may be carry-over from other donors' samples.

This clonotype was seen many times. This chain connects TRBV6-5 to TRBJ1-1; 9 positions agree with TRBD1. V gave up 5 bases and J gave up 8 bases; unmatched junction bases: 6. CDR1 is MNHEY and CDR2 is SVGAGI in the germline V gene. The CDR3 covers 13 residues. CDR3 residues: CASSTPGTGEAFF. The CDR3 DNA reads TGTGCCAGCAGTACGCCCGGGACAGGGGAAGCTTTCTTT.

This clonotype showed up just a few times. The CDR3 DNA is TGCAGTGCTAGTGGACAAACCTATGGCTACACCTTC. Translated, it gives CSASGQTYGYTF. J is TRBJ1-2 and V is TRBV20-1; D perhaps matches TRBD1 (5 bases). The CDR3 runs 12 residues. Germline V gene data show CDR1 as DFQATT and CDR2 as SNEGSKA (reference sequence). With 3 bases removed from V and 4 bases from J, the gap between germline ends came to 9 bases.

The V call is TRBV4-1, the J call TRBJ2-2; maybe TRBD1 (5 bases). The CDR3 extends over 14 amino acids. V shed 0 bases and J shed 8 bases, with 10 bases lying between them. Germline V lookup: CDR1 MGHRA, CDR2 YSYEKL. In DNA form, the CDR3 reads TGCGCCAGCAGCCAAGATTCAGGGTCTGGGGAGCTGTTTTTT. This translates into CASSQDSGSGELFF.

The table lists this clonotype with many counts. V is TRBV7-2 and J is TRBJ1-3; 9 bases map to TRBD1. CDR3 length equals 16 residues. With V trimmed by 5 bases and J by 4 bases, 9 bases remained unmatched. CDR1 is SGHTA, CDR2 FQGNSA, per germline. The CDR3 DNA is TGTGCCAGCAGCCTTACCTGGACAGGGGAGGGAAACACCATATATTTT. Its translation: CASSLTWTGEGNTIYF.

Many counts were recorded for this clonotype. The CDR3 here is CASSLAVAVSSYNEQFF. In DNA form, the CDR3 reads TGTGCCAGCAGCTTAGCGGTGGCAGTCAGCTCCTACAATGAGCAGTTCTTC. The chain recombines TRBV7-8 with TRBJ2-1; unclear D gene. This CDR3 contains 17 residues. The germline gives CDR1 SGHVS, CDR2 FQNEAQ. V gave up 0 bases and J gave up 0 bases, with 12 bases separating them.

This chain's CDR3 is CASSIQLRWGQETQYF. CDR3 nucleotides: TGTGCCAGCAGTATTCAGCTGAGGTGGGGCCAAGAGACCCAGTACTTC. The rearrangement links TRBV6-2 or TRBV6-3 to TRBJ2-5; D not certain. Germline CDR1 MNHEY, CDR2 SVGEGT. This CDR3 is 16 amino acids long. The V end lost 5 bases, the J end lost 1 base, and 17 bases lay between the germline ends.

The chain combines TRBV28 with TRBJ1-4, with D tentatively TRBD1 (6 bases). The ends were cut back, 7 bases at V and 8 bases at J, with 14 bases in the middle. Germline V gives CDR1 MDHEN, CDR2 SYDVKM. The CDR3 is made up of 13 amino acids. CDR3 DNA: TGTGCCAGCACTCCCAGGGGCTTGGAAAAACTGTTTTTT. This encodes CASTPRGLEKLFF.

The chain uses TRBV9 and TRBJ1-1, with a tentative D call TRBD1 (6 bases). The V and J ends lost 3 bases and 1 base respectively, with 13 bases between them. Germline CDR1 SGDLS, CDR2 YYNGEE. This CDR3 comprises 15 residues. The CDR3 region is CASSGSQGWNTEAFF. The CDR3 DNA reads TGTGCCAGCAGCGGGTCACAGGGCTGGAACACTGAAGCTTTCTTT.

This clonotype was observed at least ten times. CDR3 amino acids: CSASPPGNLNSPLHF. The CDR3 DNA is TGCAGTGCTAGTCCACCAGGGAACCTTAATTCACCCCTCCACTTT. This chain links TRBV20-1 with TRBJ1-6, with a possible D match to TRBD1 (5 bases). CDR1 DFQATT and CDR2 SNEGSKA come from the germline V gene (reference sequence). The CDR3 is 15 residues long. Trimming took off 3 bases at V and 6 bases at J, with 15 bases between the two ends.

The chain links TRBV28 to TRBJ1-1; perhaps TRBD1 as D (5 bases). V shed 7 bases and J shed 1 base, with 19 bases lying between them. Germline-derived CDR1 and CDR2 are MDHEN and SYDVKM. The CDR3 spans 16 residues. This CDR3 is CASILPSPGGNTEAFF. CDR3 nucleotides: TGTGCCAGCATCCTCCCCAGTCCGGGGGGGAACACTGAAGCTTTCTTT. Full variable domain (rest looked up from reference TRBV28 and TRBJ1-1): DVKVTQSSRYLVKRTGEKVFLECVQDMDHENMFWYRQDPGLGLRLIYFSYDVKMKEKGDIPEGYSVSREKKERFSLILESASTNQTSMYLCASILPSPGGNTEAFFGQGTRLTVV.

This clonotype was observed many times. The chain carries TRBV25-1 and TRBJ1-1; no firm D call. V was trimmed by 2 bases and J by 8 bases, leaving 12 bases between them. The germline V gene has CDR1 MGHDK and CDR2 SYGVNS. The CDR3 has 13 amino acids. CDR3 DNA: TGTGCCAGCAGTGAAGGAGGCTTCTCCGAAGCTTTCTTT. Protein sequence: CASSEGGFSEAFF. The complete variable domain, with remaining parts taken from reference TRBV25-1 and TRBJ1-1, reads EADIYQTPRYLVIGTGKKITLECSQTMGHDKMYWYQQDPGMELHLIHYSYGVNSTEKGDLSSESTVSRIRTEHFPLTLESARPSHTSQYLCASSEGGFSEAFFGQGTRLTVV.

This clonotype was observed a few times. The J gene is TRBJ2-2, the V gene TRBV2; TRBD1 agrees at 8 bases. V lost 5 bases, J lost 1 base, and 3 bases stayed unmatched. This CDR3 region has 15 residues. Germline V gene data show CDR1 as SNHLY and CDR2 as FYNNEI. CDR3 nucleotides: TGTGCCAGCAGTTCGACAGGGGAGAACACCGGGGAGCTGTTTTTT. Encoded protein: CASSSTGENTGELFF.

This clonotype has a count of ten or more. The rearrangement joins TRBV29-1 to TRBJ1-6; 8 nucleotides line up with TRBD1. The V and J ends lost 4 bases and 5 bases, in that order; junction bases with no gene match: 1. The CDR3 runs 13 residues. Per the germline V gene, CDR1 is SQVTM and CDR2 is ANQGSEA. In DNA, the CDR3 is TGCAGCGTTGGGACAGGGCATAATTCACCCCTCCACTTT. Translating gives CSVGTGHNSPLHF.

This clonotype has ten or more counts. The V call is TRBV7-2, the J call TRBJ2-5, with 7 bases that match TRBD2. CDR1 is SGHTA and CDR2 is FQGNSA in the germline V gene. The junction had 6 bases not matched to a gene; V was cut back by 0 bases and J by 5 bases. The CDR3 has 15 amino acids. CDR3 DNA sequence: TGTGCCAGCAGCTTAGCGGGAGGGGAGCGGGAGACCCAGTACTTC. Protein sequence: CASSLAGGERETQYF.

This clonotype was observed a few times. V gene TRBV28 combines with J gene TRBJ2-1, with a tentative D call TRBD1 (6 bases). The CDR3 is 15 residues long. V lost 8 bases and J lost 0, with 14 bases in between. Germline V gene data show CDR1 as MDHEN and CDR2 as SYDVKM. CDR3 sequence: CASLLTGSSYNEQFF. The CDR3 DNA follows: TGTGCCAGCTTATTAACAGGGAGCTCCTACAATGAGCAGTTCTTC. Full variable domain (outside the CDR3, taken from reference TRBV28 and TRBJ2-1): DVKVTQSSRYLVKRTGEKVFLECVQDMDHENMFWYRQDPGLGLRLIYFSYDVKMKEKGDIPEGYSVSREKKERFSLILESASTNQTSMYLCASLLTGSSYNEQFFGPGTRLTVL.

This chain connects TRBV29-1 to TRBJ2-7; either TRBD1 or TRBD2 may fit D (6 bases each). With 6 bases removed from V and 0 bases from J, the gap between germline ends came to 18 bases. The CDR3 extends over 15 amino acids. CDR1 is SQVTM and CDR2 is ANQGSEA in the germline V gene. As DNA, the CDR3 is TGCAGCGTCCGAGGGGGGTCGTCAAGCTCCTACGAGCAGTACTTC. Translated: CSVRGGSSSSYEQYF.

The rearrangement uses TRBV30 and TRBJ1-1; TRBD1 agrees at 11 bases. The CDR3 extends over 15 amino acids. Looked up from germline, CDR1 is GTSNPN and CDR2 is SVGIG (reference sequence). Unmatched junction bases numbered 8, after V lost 3 bases and J lost 5 bases. As DNA, the CDR3 is TGTGCCTGGAGGGTCCCCGGGACAGGGGGAACTGAAGCTTTCTTT. This codes for CAWRVPGTGGTEAFF.

This clonotype came up a few times. The chain is built from TRBV19 and TRBJ1-2; 7 bases are shared with TRBD1. The CDR3 totals 14 residues. Germline trimming cut 5 bases from V and 2 bases from J; bases unmatched to any gene: 5. Per the germline V gene, CDR1 is LNHDA and CDR2 is SQIVND (reference sequence). The CDR3 reads CASSPSQGNYGYTF. The CDR3 nucleotides are TGTGCCAGTAGTCCCTCACAGGGGAACTATGGCTACACCTTC.

The chain uses TRBV28 and TRBJ2-7, with 8 positions matching TRBD1. V trimming: 6 bases; J trimming: 0 bases; junction bases outside the gene matches: 7. The CDR3 contains 15 residues. CDR1 and CDR2 from the germline V gene are MDHEN and SYDVKM. CDR3 DNA sequence: TGTGCCAGCAGCACGGGACAGGCGAGCTCCTACGAGCAGTACTTC. As protein: CASSTGQASSYEQYF.